This T cell receptor (beta chain) comes out of a study of preoperative IRX-2 immunotherapy in early breast cancer. Sequenced by immunoSEQ multiplex PCR; TCRdb stores in-frame clones only, minus some. The sample records about 24,000 clones, about 90% being singletons. Sample treatment: preoperative locoregional IRX-2 cytokine immunotherapy. Patients received preoperative, locoregional IRX-2 cytokine immunotherapy in a phase Ib study. The CDR3 runs 15 residues. V lost 2 bases, J lost 4 bases, and 9 bases lay in between. CDR1 SGHTA and CDR2 FQGTGA come from the germline V gene. The rearrangement uses TRBV7-3 and TRBJ2-6; D call uncertain. This TCR came from a human donor with breast cancer. Sample: tumor tissue, taken after IRX-2 immunotherapy. CDR3 region: CASSLEGFGANVLTF. The CDR3 coding sequence is TGTGCCAGCAGCTTAGAAGGGTTCGGGGCCAACGTCCTGACTTTC.